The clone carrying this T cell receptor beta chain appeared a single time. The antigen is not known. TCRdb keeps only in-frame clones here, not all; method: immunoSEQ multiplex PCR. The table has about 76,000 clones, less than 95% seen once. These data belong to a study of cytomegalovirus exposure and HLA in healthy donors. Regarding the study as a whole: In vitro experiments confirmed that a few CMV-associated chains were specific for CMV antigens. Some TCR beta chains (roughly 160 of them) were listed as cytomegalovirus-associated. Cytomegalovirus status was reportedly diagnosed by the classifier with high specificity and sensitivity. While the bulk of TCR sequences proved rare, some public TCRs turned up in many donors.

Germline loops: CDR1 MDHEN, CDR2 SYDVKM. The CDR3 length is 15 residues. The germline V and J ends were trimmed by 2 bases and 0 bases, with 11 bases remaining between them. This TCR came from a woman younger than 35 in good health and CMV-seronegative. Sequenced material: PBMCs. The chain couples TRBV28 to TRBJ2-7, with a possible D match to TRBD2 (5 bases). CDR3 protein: CASSLRLPASYEQYF. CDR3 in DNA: TGTGCCAGCAGTTTAAGACTACCAGCCTCCTACGAGCAGTACTTC.